This TCR beta chain was captured in a study of T cells in Graves' hyperthyroidism and ophthalmopathy. Study-level information: Peripheral blood was taken when the disease was first diagnosed, before any treatment began.

This clonotype was found many times. The CDR3 has 11 residues. Trimming removed 6 bases at V and 4 bases at J, with 6 bases between. CDR1 is SEHNR and CDR2 is FQNEAQ in the germline V gene (reference sequence). The CDR3 regions of TCR beta were amplified from RNA transcripts. The HTBI primer set was used in a first-round RT-PCR of the TCR CDR3. Via MiXCR, TCRdb re-called the multiplex PCR reads, giving one row per CDR3 protein. The sample carries a few hundred thousand distinct CDR3 sequences, nearly 15% recorded once. The clonotype originates from a woman in her sixties with Graves' ophthalmopathy. This chain uses TRBV7-9 with TRBJ2-5; D perhaps matches TRBD1 (5 bases). Material for sequencing was blood. The chain's CDR3 is CASRGPETQYF. Here the CDR3 DNA reads TGTGCCAGCAGGGGGCCAGAGACCCAGTACTTC.